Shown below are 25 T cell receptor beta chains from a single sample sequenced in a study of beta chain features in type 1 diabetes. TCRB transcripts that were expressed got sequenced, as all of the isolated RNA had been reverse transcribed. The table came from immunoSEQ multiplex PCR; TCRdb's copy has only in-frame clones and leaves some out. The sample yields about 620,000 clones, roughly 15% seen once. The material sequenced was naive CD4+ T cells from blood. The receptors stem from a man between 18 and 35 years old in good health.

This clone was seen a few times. DNA for the CDR3: TGTGCCAGCAGCCGGGACACACGGATGGGGCATGGCTACACCTTC. Amino acid sequence: CASSRDTRMGHGYTF. The rearrangement joins TRBV9 to TRBJ1-2; a possible D gene is TRBD1 (6 bases). The CDR3 totals 15 residues. Trimming took off 4 bases at V and 6 bases at J, with 19 bases between the two ends. Germline CDR1 is SGDLS and CDR2 is YYNGEE.

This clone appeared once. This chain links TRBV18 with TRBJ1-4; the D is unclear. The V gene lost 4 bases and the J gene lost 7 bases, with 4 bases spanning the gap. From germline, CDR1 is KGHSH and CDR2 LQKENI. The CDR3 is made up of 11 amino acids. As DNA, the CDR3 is TGTGCCAGCTCACTCAGTGAAAAACTGTTTTTT. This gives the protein CASSLSEKLFF.

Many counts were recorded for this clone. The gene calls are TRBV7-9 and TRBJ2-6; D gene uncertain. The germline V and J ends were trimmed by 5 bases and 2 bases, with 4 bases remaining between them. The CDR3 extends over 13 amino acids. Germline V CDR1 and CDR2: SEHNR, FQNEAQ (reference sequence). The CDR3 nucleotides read TGTGCCAGCAGCCCGACTGGGGCCAACGTCCTGACTTTC. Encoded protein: CASSPTGANVLTF.

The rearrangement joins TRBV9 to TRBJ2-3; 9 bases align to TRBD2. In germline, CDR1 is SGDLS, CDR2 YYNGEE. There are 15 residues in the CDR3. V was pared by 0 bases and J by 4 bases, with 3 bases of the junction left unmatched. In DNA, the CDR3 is TGTGCCAGCAGCGTAGATAGCGGGGGACCAGATACGCAGTATTTT. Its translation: CASSVDSGGPDTQYF.

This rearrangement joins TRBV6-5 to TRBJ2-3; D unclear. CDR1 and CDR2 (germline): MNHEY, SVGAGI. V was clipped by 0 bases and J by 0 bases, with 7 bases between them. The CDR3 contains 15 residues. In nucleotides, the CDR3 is TGTGCCAGCAGTTACTCGGGAACTAGCACAGATACGCAGTATTTT. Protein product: CASSYSGTSTDTQYF.

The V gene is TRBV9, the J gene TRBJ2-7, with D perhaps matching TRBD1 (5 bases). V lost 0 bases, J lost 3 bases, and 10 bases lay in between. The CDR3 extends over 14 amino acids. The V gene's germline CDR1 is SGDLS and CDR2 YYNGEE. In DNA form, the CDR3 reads TGTGCCAGCAGCGTAGACCAGGGCCTCTACGAGCAGTACTTC. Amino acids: CASSVDQGLYEQYF.

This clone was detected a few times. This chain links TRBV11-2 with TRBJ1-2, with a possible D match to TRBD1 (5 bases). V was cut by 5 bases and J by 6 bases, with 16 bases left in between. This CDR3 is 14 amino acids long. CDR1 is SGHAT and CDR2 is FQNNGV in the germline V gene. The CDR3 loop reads CASSAEGRIDGYTF. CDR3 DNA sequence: TGTGCCAGCAGCGCGGAGGGACGGATCGATGGCTACACCTTC.

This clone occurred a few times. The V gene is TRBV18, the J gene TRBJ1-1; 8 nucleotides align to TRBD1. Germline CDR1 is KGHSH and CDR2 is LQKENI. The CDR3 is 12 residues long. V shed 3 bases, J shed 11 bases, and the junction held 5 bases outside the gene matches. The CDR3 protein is CASSPKDREAFF. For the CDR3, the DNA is TGTGCCAGCTCACCTAAGGACAGGGAGGCTTTCTTT.

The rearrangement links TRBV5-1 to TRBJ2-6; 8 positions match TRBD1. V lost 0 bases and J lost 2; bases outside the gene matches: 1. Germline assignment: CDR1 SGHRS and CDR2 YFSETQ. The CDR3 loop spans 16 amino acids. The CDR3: CASSLAGGAGANVLTF. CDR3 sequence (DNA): TGCGCCAGCAGCTTGGCAGGGGGCGCTGGGGCCAACGTCCTGACTTTC.

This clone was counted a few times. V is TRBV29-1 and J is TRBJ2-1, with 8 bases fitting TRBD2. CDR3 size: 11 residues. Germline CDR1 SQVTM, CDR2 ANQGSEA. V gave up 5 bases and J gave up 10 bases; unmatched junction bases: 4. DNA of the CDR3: TGCAGCGTTCTATCGGGGGGGGAGCAGTTCTTC. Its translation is CSVLSGGEQFF.

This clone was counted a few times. In DNA, the CDR3 is TGTGCCAGCACCCTCCACGGGGGGGGGCGGAACACTGAAGCTTTCTTT. Its protein is CASTLHGGGRNTEAFF. This chain links TRBV28 with TRBJ1-1; TRBD1 might be the D (6 bases). Germline assignment: CDR1 MDHEN and CDR2 SYDVKM. V was cut by 7 bases and J by 1 base, with 19 bases left in between. The CDR3 covers 16 residues.

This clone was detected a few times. CDR3 bases: TGTGCCAGCAGCCTTAAGGCTAGCGGGAGTGCGAACACCGGGGAGCTGTTTTTT. This translates into CASSLKASGSANTGELFF. V is TRBV7-2 and J is TRBJ2-2, with 10 bases lining up with TRBD2. This CDR3 region has 18 residues. J was trimmed by 0 bases and V by 5 bases; bases with no gene match: 9. Germline CDR1 is SGHTA and CDR2 is FQGNSA.

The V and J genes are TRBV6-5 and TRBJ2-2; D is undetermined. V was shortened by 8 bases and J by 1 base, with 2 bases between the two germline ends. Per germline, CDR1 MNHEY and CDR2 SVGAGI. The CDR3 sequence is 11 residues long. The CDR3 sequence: CASRNTGELFF. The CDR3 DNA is TGTGCCAGCCGGAACACCGGGGAGCTGTTTTTT.

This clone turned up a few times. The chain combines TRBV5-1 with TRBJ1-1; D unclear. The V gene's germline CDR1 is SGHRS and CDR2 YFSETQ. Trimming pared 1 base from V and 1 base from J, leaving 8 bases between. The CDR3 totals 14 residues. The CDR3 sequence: CASSLFGENTEAFF. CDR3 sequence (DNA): TGCGCCAGCAGCTTGTTTGGGGAGAACACTGAAGCTTTCTTT.

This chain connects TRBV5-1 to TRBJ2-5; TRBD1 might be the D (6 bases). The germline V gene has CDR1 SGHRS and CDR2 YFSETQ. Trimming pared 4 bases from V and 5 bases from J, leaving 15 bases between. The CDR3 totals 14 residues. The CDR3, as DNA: TGCGCCAGCAGCCAAAAACAGGGTCGCGAGACCCAGTACTTC. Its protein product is CASSQKQGRETQYF.

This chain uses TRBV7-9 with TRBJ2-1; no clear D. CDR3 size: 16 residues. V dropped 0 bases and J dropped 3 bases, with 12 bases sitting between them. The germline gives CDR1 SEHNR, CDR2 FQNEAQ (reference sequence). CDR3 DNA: TGTGCCAGCAGCTTAGCGTCATCGTCGATCTACAATGAGCAGTTCTTC. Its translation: CASSLASSSIYNEQFF.

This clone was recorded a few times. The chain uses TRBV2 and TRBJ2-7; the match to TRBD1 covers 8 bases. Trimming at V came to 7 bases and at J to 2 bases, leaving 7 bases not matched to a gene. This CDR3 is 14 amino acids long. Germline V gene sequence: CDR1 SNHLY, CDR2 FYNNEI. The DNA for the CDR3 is TGTGCCAGCACGAGACAGGGGCGGACCTACGAGCAGTACTTC. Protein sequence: CASTRQGRTYEQYF.

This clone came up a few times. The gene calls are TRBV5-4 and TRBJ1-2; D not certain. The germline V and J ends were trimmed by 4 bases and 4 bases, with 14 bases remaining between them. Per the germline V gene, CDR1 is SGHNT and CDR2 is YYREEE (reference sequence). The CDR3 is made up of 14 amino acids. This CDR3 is CASSRTGYPYGYTF. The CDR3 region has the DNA TGTGCCAGCAGCCGGACGGGGTACCCCTATGGCTACACCTTC.

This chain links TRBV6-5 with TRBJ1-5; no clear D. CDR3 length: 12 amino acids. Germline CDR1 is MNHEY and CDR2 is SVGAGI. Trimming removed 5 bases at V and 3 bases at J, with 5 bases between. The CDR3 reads CASSRVNQPQHF. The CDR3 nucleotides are TGTGCCAGCAGTAGAGTCAATCAGCCCCAGCATTTT.

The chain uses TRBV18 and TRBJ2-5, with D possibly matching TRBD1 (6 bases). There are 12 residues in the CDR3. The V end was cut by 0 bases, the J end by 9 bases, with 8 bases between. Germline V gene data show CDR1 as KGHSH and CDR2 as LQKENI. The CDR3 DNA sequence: TGTGCCAGCTCACCACCATCAGGGGCCCAGTACTTC. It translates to CASSPPSGAQYF.

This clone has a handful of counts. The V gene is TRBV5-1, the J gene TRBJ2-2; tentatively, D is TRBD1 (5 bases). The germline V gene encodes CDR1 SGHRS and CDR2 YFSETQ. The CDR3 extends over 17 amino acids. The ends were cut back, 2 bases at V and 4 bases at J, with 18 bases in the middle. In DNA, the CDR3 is TGCGCCAGCAGCTTTCAAGATTATTCAAGGGGCACCGGGGAGCTGTTTTTT. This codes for CASSFQDYSRGTGELFF. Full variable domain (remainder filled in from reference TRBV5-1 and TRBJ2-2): KAGVTQTPRYLIKTRGQQVTLSCSPISGHRSVSWYQQTPGQGLQFLFEYFSETQRNKGNFPGRFSGRQFSNSRSEMNVSTLELGDSALYLCASSFQDYSRGTGELFFGEGSRLTVL.

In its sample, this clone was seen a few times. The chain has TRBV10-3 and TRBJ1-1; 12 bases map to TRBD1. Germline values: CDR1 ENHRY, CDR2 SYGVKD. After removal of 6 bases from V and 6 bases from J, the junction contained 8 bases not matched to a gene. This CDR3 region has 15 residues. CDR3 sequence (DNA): TGTGCCATCAGGGGACAGGGGGCGCAGGATGCTGAAGCTTTCTTT. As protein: CAIRGQGAQDAEAFF.

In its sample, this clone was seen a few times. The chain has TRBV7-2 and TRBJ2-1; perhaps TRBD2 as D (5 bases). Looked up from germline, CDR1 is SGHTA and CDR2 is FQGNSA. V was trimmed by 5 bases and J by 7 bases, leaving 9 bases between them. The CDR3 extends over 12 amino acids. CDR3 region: CASSGTRNEQFF. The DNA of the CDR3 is TGTGCCAGCAGCGGAACTAGGAATGAGCAGTTCTTC.

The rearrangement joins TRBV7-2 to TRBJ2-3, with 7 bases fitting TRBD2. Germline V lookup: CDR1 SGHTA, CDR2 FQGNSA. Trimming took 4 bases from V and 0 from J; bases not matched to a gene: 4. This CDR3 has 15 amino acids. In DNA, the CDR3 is TGTGCCAGCAGCTATTGGGGGGGTAGCACAGATACGCAGTATTTT. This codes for CASSYWGGSTDTQYF.

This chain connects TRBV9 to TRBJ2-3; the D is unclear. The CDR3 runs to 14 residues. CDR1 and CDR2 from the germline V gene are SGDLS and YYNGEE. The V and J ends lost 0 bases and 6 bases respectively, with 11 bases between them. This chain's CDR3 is CASSVGLRADTQYF. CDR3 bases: TGTGCCAGCAGCGTAGGGCTTCGAGCGGATACGCAGTATTTT.